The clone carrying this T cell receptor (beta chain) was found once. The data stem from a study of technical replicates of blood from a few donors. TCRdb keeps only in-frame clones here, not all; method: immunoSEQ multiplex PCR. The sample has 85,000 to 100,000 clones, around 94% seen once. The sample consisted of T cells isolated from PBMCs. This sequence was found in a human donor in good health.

CDR3 DNA sequence: TGTGCCAGCCTGAGTGTTAACTACAATGAGCAGTTCTTC. It is translated as CASLSVNYNEQFF. The chain employs TRBV6-5 and TRBJ2-1, with D unclear. Trimming shortened V by 8 bases and J by 3 bases, and 11 bases separated the two germline ends. CDR1 and CDR2 from the germline V gene are MNHEY and SVGAGI. This CDR3 contains 13 residues.